This T cell receptor beta chain is drawn from a study of human T cells and chemical hapten exposure. Study information: DPC (0.01%) was patch tested on the upper back and read at 6 days.

The length of the CDR3 is 12 residues. The V end was cut by 0 bases, the J end by 15 bases, with 12 bases between. Per the germline V gene, CDR1 is SGHTA and CDR2 is FQGNSA. For this clonotype: As yet, its antigen is unknown.

Individual cDNA molecules in this library carried unique molecular identifiers. TCRdb re-called the RACE reads through MiXCR, storing one row per CDR3 protein. The table records about 37,000 distinct CDR3 sequences, 5% to 7% of them present only once. Overall study findings and caveats: DPC sensitization left the count of TCRs above 1 in 1000 unchanged. All donors were alopecia patients, so their immunity may differ from that of healthy people.

Time point in this sample: patch test 1, 2 weeks after DPC sensitization. Indicated treatment: therapeutic diphenylcyclopropenone sensitization with weekly scalp DPC. Someone pulled total RNA out of unfractionated whole blood. Sequenced here: whole blood, sampled in connection with sensitization to the hapten diphenylcyclopropenone (DPC). This sequence originates from a woman aged 25 to 39 with alopecia areata. Some clones in this sample may be carry-over from other donors' samples. V gene TRBV7-2 combines with J gene TRBJ1-3, with no clear D. The CDR3 DNA is TGTGCCAGCAGCTTAGCGTCGGAACCTACATATTTT. This codes for CASSLASEPTYF. The variable domain in full, with the rest retrieved from reference TRBV7-2 and TRBJ1-3, is GAGVSQSPSNKVTEKGKDVELRCDPISGHTALYWYRQSLGQGLEFLIYFQGNSAPDKSGLPSDRFSAERTGGSVSTLTIQRTQQEDSAVYLCASSLASEPTYFGEGSWLTVV.